What follows describes a single T cell receptor beta chain. Its antigen is unknown. Produced via immunoSEQ multiplex PCR; TCRdb's table is partial and in-frame only. The data show about 270,000 clones, roughly 93% seen once. This sample is drawn from a study of T cell responses to AZD1222 COVID-19 vaccine. Timing groups of about 4 and about 12 weeks for second doses were pooled. Study results and caveats: White British donors predominated, females outnumbered males, and clonal diversity was possibly underestimated.

Trimming stripped 0 bases from V and 5 bases from J, with 14 bases between. Germline V CDR1 and CDR2: GTSNPN, SVGIG (reference sequence). The CDR3 is 15 amino acids. This TCR was sampled from an adult who received the AZD1222 COVID-19 vaccine. Sample: peripheral blood, taken 28 days after the second AZD1222 dose. The genes are TRBV30 and TRBJ1-3, with D unclear. Written as DNA, the CDR3 is TGTGCCTGGAGTGTTCCGTCTGGGAGACGAAACACCATATATTTT. Encoded protein: CAWSVPSGRRNTIYF.